The present T cell receptor (beta chain) was sequenced within a study of beta chain features in type 1 diabetes. Points from the study as a whole: Type 1 diabetes patients had fewer VDJ junction insertions and more deletions. Among all four CD4+ subsets, Type 1 diabetes patients had TCRB CDR3s that were moderately but significantly shorter. The naive, central memory and Treg TCRB repertoires showed an apparent similarity that was greater among patients than among healthy donors.

About this clone itself: What it binds is unknown.

What was sequenced were expressed TCRB transcripts, since all of the isolated RNA had been reverse transcribed. Sequenced by immunoSEQ multiplex PCR; TCRdb stores in-frame clones only, minus some. The profile covers about 340,000 clones, with less than 9.5% appearing a single time and around 0.45% taken by the ten largest. The CDR3 runs 15 residues. The germline V gene encodes CDR1 SGHTA and CDR2 FQGTGA. The junction had 5 bases not matched to a gene; V was cut back by 1 base and J by 5 bases. Only one heparinised blood draw was taken per donor, and its volume averaged about 116 mL. The receptor was isolated from a woman younger than 35 in good health. The gene calls are TRBV7-3 and TRBJ2-5; 9 bases are a match to TRBD1. The specimen sequenced was central memory CD4+ T cells from blood. CDR3 loop: CASSLMGQGGETQYF. For the CDR3, the DNA is TGTGCCAGCAGCTTAATGGGACAGGGTGGGGAGACCCAGTACTTC. The entire variable domain, with the rest obtained from reference TRBV7-3 and TRBJ2-5, is as follows: GAGVSQTPSNKVTEKGKYVELRCDPISGHTALYWYRQSLGQGPEFLIYFQGTGAADDSGLPNDRFFAVRPEGSVSTLKIQRTERGDSAVYLCASSLMGQGGETQYFGPGTRLLVL.